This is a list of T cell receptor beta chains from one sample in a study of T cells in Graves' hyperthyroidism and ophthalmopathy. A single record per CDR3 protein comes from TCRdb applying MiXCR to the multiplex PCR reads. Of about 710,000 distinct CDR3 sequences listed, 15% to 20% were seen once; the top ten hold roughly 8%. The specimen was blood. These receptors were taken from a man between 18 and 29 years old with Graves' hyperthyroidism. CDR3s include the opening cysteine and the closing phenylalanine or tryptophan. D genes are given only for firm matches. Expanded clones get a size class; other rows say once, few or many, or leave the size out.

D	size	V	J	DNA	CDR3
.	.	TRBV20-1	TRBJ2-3	TGCAGTGCACCTGGGCCCAGAGGAGGCACAGATACGCAGTATTTT	CSAPGPRGGTDTQYF
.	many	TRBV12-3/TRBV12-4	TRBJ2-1	TGTGCCAGCAGATACAGGGACTTGGAGCAGTTCTTC	CASRYRDLEQFF
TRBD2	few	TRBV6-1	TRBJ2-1	TGTGCCAGCAGAGGACTAGCGGGACTACATGAGCAGTTCTTC	CASRGLAGLHEQFF
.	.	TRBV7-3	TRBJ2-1	TGTGCCAGCAGCGCAAGGGGTAGTGAGCAGTTCTTC	CASSARGSEQFF
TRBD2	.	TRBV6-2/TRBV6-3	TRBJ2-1	TGTGCCAGCAGGGTAGCGGGAGCCAATGAGCAGTTCTTC	CASRVAGANEQFF
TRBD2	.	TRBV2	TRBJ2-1	TGTGCCAGGCAAGGGACTAGCGGGACCTACAATGAGCAGTTCTTC	CARQGTSGTYNEQFF
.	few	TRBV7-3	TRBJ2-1	TGTGCCAGCAGCCTGAGTCCGGGGCTTAATGAGCAGTTCTTC	CASSLSPGLNEQFF
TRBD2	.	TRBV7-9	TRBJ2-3	TGTGCCAGCAGCCACACCAACAGGACTAGCGCAACGCAGTATTTT	CASSHTNRTSATQYF
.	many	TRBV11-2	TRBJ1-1	TGTGCCAGCAGCTTGGACATAAACACTGAAGCTTTCTTT	CASSLDINTEAFF
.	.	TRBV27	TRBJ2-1	TGTGCCAGCAGTTTCCCGGGCACGCCAGCAGGGAATGAGCAGTTCTTC	CASSFPGTPAGNEQFF
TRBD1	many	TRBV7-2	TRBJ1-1	TGTGCCAGCAGCCCAAAGACAGGGGGCCGGACTGAAGCTTTCTTT	CASSPKTGGRTEAFF
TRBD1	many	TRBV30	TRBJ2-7	TGTGCCTGGAGTGTTTGGGACAGGATGGGCGAGCAGTACTTC	CAWSVWDRMGEQYF
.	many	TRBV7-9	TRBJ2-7	TGTGCCAGCAGCTTACCCCAGGACAGCACCTACGAGCAGTACTTC	CASSLPQDSTYEQYF
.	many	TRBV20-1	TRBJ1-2	TGCAGTGCTAGTAAGATAGATGGCTACACCTTC	CSASKIDGYTF
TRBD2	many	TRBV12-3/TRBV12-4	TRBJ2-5	TGTGCCAGCAGTTATGGACTAGCGGAAGAGACCCAGTACTTC	CASSYGLAEETQYF
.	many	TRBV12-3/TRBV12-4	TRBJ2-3	TGTGCCAGCAGTGATTGGGGTGCAGATACGCAGTATTTT	CASSDWGADTQYF
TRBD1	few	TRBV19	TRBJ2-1	TGTGCCAGTAGTATCAGGACAGGAGCCTACAATGAGCAGTTCTTC	CASSIRTGAYNEQFF
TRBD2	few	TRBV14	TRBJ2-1	TGTGCCAGCAGCCAAGATTTCGCGGGAGTGTACAATGAGCAGTTCTTC	CASSQDFAGVYNEQFF
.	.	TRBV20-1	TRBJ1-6	TGCAGTGCTAGGAGGGGGGGGACGTCGGGATCACCCCTCCACTTT	CSARRGGTSGSPLHF
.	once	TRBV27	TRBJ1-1	TGTGCCAGCAGTCAGCCGGGCACTGAAGCTTTCTTT	CASSQPGTEAFF
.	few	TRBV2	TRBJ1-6	TGTGCCAGCAGTGGGGGCCTGGCAAAGTCCTATAATTCACCCCTCCACTTT	CASSGGLAKSYNSPLHF
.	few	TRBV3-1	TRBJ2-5	TGTGCCAGCAGCCCCCGAACCAGGGGAGGCCAAGAGACCCAGTACTTC	CASSPRTRGGQETQYF
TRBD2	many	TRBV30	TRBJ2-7	TGTGCCTGGAGTGTGGGACTAGCTAACTACGAGCAGTACTTC	CAWSVGLANYEQYF
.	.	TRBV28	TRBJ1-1	TGTGCCAGCTACCGCGTCCGGGCTGAAGCTTTCTTT	CASYRVRAEAFF
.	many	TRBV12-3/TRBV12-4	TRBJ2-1	TGTGCCAGCAGTTTAGTCAATGAGCAGTTCTTC	CASSLVNEQFF
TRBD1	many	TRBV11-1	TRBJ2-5	TGTGCCAGCAGCGCCCACCAGCGGGGAGAGACAGGGGGAATCGAGACCCAGTACTTC	CASSAHQRGETGGIETQYF
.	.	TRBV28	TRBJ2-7	TGTGCCAGCAGTTTATTCGGTGGAGCGGCCTGGTCCAGGGAGCAGTACTTC	CASSLFGGAAWSREQYF
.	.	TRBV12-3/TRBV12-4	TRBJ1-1	TGTGCCAGCAGCCAAGCCGGGGACGGGGCTTTCTTT	CASSQAGDGAFF
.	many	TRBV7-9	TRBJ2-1	TGTGCCAGCAGCTTAAGATCGGGTACAGCGGCGGGTAATGAGCAGTTCTTC	CASSLRSGTAAGNEQFF
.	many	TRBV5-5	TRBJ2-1	TGTGCCAGCAGGGGTGGAATGGAGGAGCAGTTCTTC	CASRGGMEEQFF
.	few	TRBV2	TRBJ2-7	TGTGCCAGCAGTGCCCCCTTCGATCCCGAGCAGTACTTC	CASSAPFDPEQYF
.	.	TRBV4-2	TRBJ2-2	TGTGCCAGCAGCCAAGTCCGGGATGGTTGGGTGAATACCGGGGAGCTGTTTTTT	CASSQVRDGWVNTGELFF
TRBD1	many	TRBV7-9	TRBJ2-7	TGTGCCAGCAGCCAAAAACCGGGACAGGGGGTCTACGAGCAGTACTTC	CASSQKPGQGVYEQYF
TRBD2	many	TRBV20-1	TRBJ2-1	TGCAGTGCCGCCGGGACTAGCGGGAATGAGCAGTTCTTC	CSAAGTSGNEQFF
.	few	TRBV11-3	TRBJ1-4	TGTGCCAGCAGCTCCCCTCGGGGCAGTTTGCGTGAAAAACTGTTTTTT	CASSSPRGSLREKLFF
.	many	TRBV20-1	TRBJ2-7	TGCAGTGCTCTGGGGAGTGACAGCTCTTACGAGCAGTACTTC	CSALGSDSSYEQYF
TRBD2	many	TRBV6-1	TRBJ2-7	TGTGCCAGCAGTGAAGTAATACTAGCGCTGCAGTACTTC	CASSEVILALQYF
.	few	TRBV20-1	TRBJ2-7	TGCAGTGCTAGAATATCCGCAGCCTCCTACGAGCAGTACTTC	CSARISAASYEQYF
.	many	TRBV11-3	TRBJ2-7	TGTGCCAGCAGCTTAGTATTTTACGAGCAGTACTTC	CASSLVFYEQYF
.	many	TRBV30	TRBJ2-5	TGTGCCTGGAGTGTATACAGACAAGAGACCCAGTACTTC	CAWSVYRQETQYF
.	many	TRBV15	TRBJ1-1	TGTGCCACCAGCAGAGATCTCGTAAACACTGAAGCTTTCTTT	CATSRDLVNTEAFF
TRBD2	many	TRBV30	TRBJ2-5	TGTGCCTGGAGGGCTATTAGCGGGAGGGTGGAGACCCAGTACTTC	CAWRAISGRVETQYF